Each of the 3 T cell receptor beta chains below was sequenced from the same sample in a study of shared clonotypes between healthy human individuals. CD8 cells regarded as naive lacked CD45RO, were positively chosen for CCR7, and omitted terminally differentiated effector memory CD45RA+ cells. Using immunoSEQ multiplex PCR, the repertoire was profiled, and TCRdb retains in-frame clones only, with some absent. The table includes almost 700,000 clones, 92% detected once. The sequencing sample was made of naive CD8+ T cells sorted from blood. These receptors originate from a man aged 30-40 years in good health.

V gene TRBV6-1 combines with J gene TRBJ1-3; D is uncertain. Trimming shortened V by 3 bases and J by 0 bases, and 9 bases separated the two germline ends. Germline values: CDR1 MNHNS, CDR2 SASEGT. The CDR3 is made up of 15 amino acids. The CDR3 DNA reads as TGTGCCAGCAGTGAGTTGGACTTCTCTGGAAACACCATATATTTT. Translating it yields CASSELDFSGNTIYF.

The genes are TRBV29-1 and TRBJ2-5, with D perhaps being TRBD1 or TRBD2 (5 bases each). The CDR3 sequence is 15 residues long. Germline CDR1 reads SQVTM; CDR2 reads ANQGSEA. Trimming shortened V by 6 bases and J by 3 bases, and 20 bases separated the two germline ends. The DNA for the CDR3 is TGCAGCGTGGGGGTCCGGGGTGCGGTAGAAGAGACCCAGTACTTC. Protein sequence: CSVGVRGAVEETQYF.

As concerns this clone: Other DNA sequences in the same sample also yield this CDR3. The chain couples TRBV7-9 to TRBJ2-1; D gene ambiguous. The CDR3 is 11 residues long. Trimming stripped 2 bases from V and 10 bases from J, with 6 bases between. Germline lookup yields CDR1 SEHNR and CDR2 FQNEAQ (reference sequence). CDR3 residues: CASSLSSEQFF. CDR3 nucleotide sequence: TGTGCCAGCAGCTTAAGCTCCGAGCAGTTCTTC.